This T cell receptor beta chain was identified in a study of blood T cells in healthy people across ages. Points from the study as a whole: Diversity estimates from one million T cells were considered underestimates. Donor CMV infection status was unknown, possibly confounding age-related changes in expanded clonotypes.

Isolation yielded PBMCs, at least 6 million per sample, in every case. Samples each yielded at least 5.5 micrograms of total RNA. This clonotype was seen more than once but under ten times. Its specificity is not known. The use of a sample-barcoded 5' primer and a J-beta primer mix characterized a second PCR of about 7 to 12 cycles. TCRdb processed the 5' RACE reads anew with MiXCR; each CDR3 protein has one entry. Of roughly 700,000 distinct CDR3 sequences in the sample, more than 40% were seen once. Trimming removed 4 bases at V and 4 bases at J, with 17 bases between. Germline V gene lookup returns CDR1 SGHRS and CDR2 YFSETQ. This CDR3 comprises 15 residues.

The sequencing input was blood. The chain links TRBV5-1 to TRBJ2-5; a possible D gene is TRBD1 (6 bases). The sequence came from a woman between 55 and 75 years old in good health. The chain's CDR3 is CASSALPGARETQYF. The CDR3 coding sequence is TGCGCCAGCAGCGCGCTCCCAGGGGCGAGAGAGACCCAGTACTTC.